This T cell receptor beta chain was sequenced for a study of cytomegalovirus exposure and HLA in healthy donors. The overall study: An earlier analysis found 100 million or so unique TCR beta sequences from 200 million or so T cells. A preliminary data release comprised tens of millions of unique TCRs obtained from HLA-typed donors.

Broader study findings: Later on, a genetic analysis was performed. It linked a missense variant in DCLRE1C with V- and J-gene trimming of TCR beta. Later work found most CMV-associated TCR beta chains apparently HLA-restricted.

V gave up 9 bases and J gave up 6 bases; unmatched junction bases: 12. Germline V gene sequence: CDR1 MNHNS, CDR2 SASEGT. The CDR3 totals 15 residues. On this clone: The antigen remains undetermined.

Primers included in the PCR were 60 Vbeta and 13 Jbeta primers. The method was immunoSEQ multiplex PCR; TCRdb's version includes in-frame clones alone and lacks a portion of them. Among roughly 170,000 clones listed, more than 65% were seen once. The sequenced material came from PBMCs. This receptor was identified in a girl aged 2-10 years in good health and CMV-seropositive. The chain combines TRBV6-1 with TRBJ2-1; TRBD2 matches 9 bases. The CDR3: CASTGEGLAFNEQFF. The CDR3, as DNA: TGTGCCAGTACCGGGGAGGGACTAGCATTCAATGAGCAGTTCTTC.